These T cell receptor beta chains were read from a single sample in a study of cytomegalovirus exposure and HLA in healthy donors. Some clones are missing from TCRdb's copy, which holds only in-frame ones; the method was immunoSEQ multiplex PCR. The sample is made up of some 40,000 clones, and the top ten hold 4% of it. Sequenced: PBMCs. The source of these receptors is a male donor in good health and CMV-seronegative. CDR3s include the opening cysteine and the closing phenylalanine or tryptophan. The D gene is left open where the match is weak.

V: TRBV23-1; J: TRBJ2-7; D: TRBD1; CDR3: CASSQWDRVYGYEQYF; DNA: TGCGCCAGCAGTCAATGGGACAGGGTGTACGGCTACGAGCAGTACTTC
V: TRBV14; J: TRBJ2-1; D: .; CDR3: CASSQDTSRVSSYNEQFF; DNA: TGTGCCAGCAGCCAAGACACCAGCAGGGTGAGCTCCTACAATGAGCAGTTCTTC
V: TRBV25-1; J: TRBJ2-1; D: .; CDR3: CASRPTLPGGNEQFF; DNA: TGTGCCAGCAGACCTACGCTCCCGGGTGGCAATGAGCAGTTCTTC
V: TRBV20-1; J: TRBJ2-1; D: .; CDR3: CSAAYNEQFF; DNA: TGCAGTGCGGCTTACAATGAGCAGTTCTTC
V: TRBV7-9; J: TRBJ1-1; D: .; CDR3: CASSLAGASSNTEAFF; DNA: TGTGCCAGCAGCTTAGCGGGAGCCTCCTCGAACACTGAAGCTTTCTTT
V: TRBV5-6; J: TRBJ2-2; D: TRBD1; CDR3: CASSLGQGGSGELFF; DNA: TGTGCCAGCAGCTTAGGACAGGGGGGTTCCGGGGAGCTGTTTTTT
V: TRBV5-5; J: TRBJ1-5; D: .; CDR3: CASSPGGGNQPQHF; DNA: TGTGCCAGCAGCCCGGGGGGGGGAAATCAGCCCCAGCATTTT
V: TRBV2; J: TRBJ2-2; D: .; CDR3: CASTPTRGNTGELFF; DNA: TGTGCCAGCACCCCGACTAGAGGAAACACCGGGGAGCTGTTTTTT
V: TRBV29-1; J: TRBJ1-2; D: TRBD1; CDR3: CSVEAGVLGTADYGYTF; DNA: TGCAGCGTTGAAGCGGGGGTCTTAGGGACAGCCGATTATGGCTACACCTTC
V: TRBV29-1; J: TRBJ2-7; D: TRBD1; CDR3: CSVEKGRGLYEQYF; DNA: TGCAGCGTTGAAAAAGGAAGGGGGCTGTACGAGCAGTACTTC
V: TRBV2; J: TRBJ1-4; D: TRBD1; CDR3: CASGPRDRGEKLFF; DNA: TGTGCCAGCGGCCCCCGGGACAGGGGAGAAAAACTGTTTTTT
V: TRBV29-1; J: TRBJ1-2; D: .; CDR3: CSVEEGSKGYTF; DNA: TGCAGCGTTGAAGAGGGGAGCAAGGGCTACACCTTC
V: TRBV28; J: TRBJ2-3; D: .; CDR3: CASSTVGPVDTQYF; DNA: TGTGCCAGCTCTACGGTGGGCCCGGTCGATACGCAGTATTTT
V: TRBV25-1; J: TRBJ1-6; D: TRBD1; CDR3: CASRDRVPSPLHF; DNA: TGTGCCAGCAGAGACAGGGTACCCTCACCCCTCCACTTT
V: TRBV11-2; J: TRBJ2-3; D: TRBD1; CDR3: CASGRDRSTDTQYF; DNA: TGTGCCAGCGGCCGGGACAGGAGCACAGATACGCAGTATTTT
V: TRBV6-1; J: TRBJ1-1; D: .; CDR3: CASITGGSGTEAFF; DNA: TGTGCCAGCATTACGGGGGGTTCAGGGACTGAAGCTTTCTTT
V: TRBV5-1; J: TRBJ1-6; D: .; CDR3: CASSFGERGRSPLHF; DNA: TGCGCCAGCAGCTTCGGAGAACGAGGTCGTTCACCCCTCCACTTT